This note documents a single TCR beta chain sequence. No cognate antigen has been identified for it. No much larger clonotype is one base removed from it; base qualities were not supplied. In the germline V gene, CDR1 corresponds to SGHTA and CDR2 to FQGNSA. Reading from cysteine to phenylalanine, the CDR3 counts 15 amino acids. Only the CDR3 region is kept as DNA, spanning 45 bases read in frame from base 1. V and J lose 2 bases and 4 bases, and a span of 14 bases separates them. The Qiagen DNeasy kit was used to extract genomic DNA from unsorted PBMCs and from the negatively selected CD4+ and CD8+ fractions. Amplification of TCR beta CDR3 regions was done by immunoSEQ multiplex PCR with primers that anneal to V and J segments. A synthetic immune receptor repertoire was used to minimize amplification bias, and any remaining bias was removed computationally after sequencing. From the authors' description of their analysis: Custom Python scripts were used to quantify repertoire diversity as the Shannon entropy index. Unsorted, CD4+ and CD8+ repertoires were analyzed separately, except for combined analyses in which CD4+ and CD8+ sequences were merged in silico. A clone counted as expanded when the clone's frequency after treatment rose at least 2-fold relative to C1D1, and clones undetected at baseline were given a pseudocount of 0.5. Clones with 0 or 1 copy at C1D1 were classified as singleton clones, and clones with 2 or more copies were classified as non-singleton clones. By matching protein sequences in sorted samples from the same patient, clones expanded in unsorted samples were annotated as CD4+, CD8+ or unknown. Wilcoxon tests were applied to paired samples to test diversity changes from C1D1 to C4D1. TCRdb re-hosts the immuneACCESS table, in-frame sequences only. Its copies lack some clones; in the studies checked, an unresolved V gene accounts for under half of them, and the cause for the rest is not known. The D gene and trimming were derived from the DNA, and the V and J assignments and clone size from that table. Counted in this sample were 25,000 to 35,000 clones; roughly 70% of them appeared once. About a quarter of the sample rests with the top ten.

This sample is part of a study of PD-1 blockade in classical Hodgkin lymphoma (dated by TCRdb to the early 2020s). Background on the whole study: Nivolumab dosing was 3 mg/kg intravenously every 2 weeks, continuing until either disease progression or unacceptable toxicity. The study used CyTOF and TCR beta sequencing to define a peripheral blood immune signature of response to PD-1 blockade in classical Hodgkin lymphoma. Overall study results and their limits: By C4D1, a significant rise was seen in CD4+ TCR diversity but not in CD8+ TCR diversity (p=0.0027 vs p=0.16), and the rise was most apparent among complete responders (p=0.02). Baseline TCR diversity was reported as lower in newly diagnosed patients than in healthy donors, and lower still in relapsed/refractory patients. Trial patients achieving complete response had baseline diversity similar to newly diagnosed patients, whereas partial responders and progressors had significantly lower diversity. Lower diversity was seen in patients whose nivolumab began less than 1 year after ASCT, and these patients were left out of later analyses so that immune reconstitution would not confound the results. The study was limited to a single clinical trial cohort, and causes of repertoire differences, possibly disease activity or prior therapy, remained undefined.

The time point label, as the study defines it: cycle 2 day 1 (C2D1) of nivolumab. All trial patients had relapsed after autologous stem cell transplantation, with cohorts A, B and C differing in prior brentuximab vedotin exposure. A total of more than 55 patients with relapsed/refractory classical Hodgkin lymphoma made up the trial cohort, and each patient's best overall response was complete response, partial response or progressive disease. Trial patients were treated with single-agent nivolumab in the multi-cohort phase II CheckMate 205 trial. An independent review committee assessed best overall response by applying the 2007 International Working Group response criteria. Trial PBMCs were collected just before the start of nivolumab (C1D1) and during therapy at cycle 2 day 1 and cycle 4 day 1. Peripheral blood was collected in 8 mL Vacutainer Cell Preparation Tubes, from which PBMCs were isolated by centrifugation and then cryopreserved.

This sequence was found in a human donor with classical Hodgkin lymphoma. Here the chain combines TRBV7-2 and TRBJ1-2; TRBD1 might be the D gene, on 6 matching bases. The sequences come from peripheral blood mononuclear cells (PBMCs), collected before the second cycle of nivolumab. The CDR3 protein sequence reads: CASSLRQVPIYGYTF. DNA sequence: TGTGCCAGCAGCTTACGACAGGTACCGATCTATGGCTACACCTTC.